Below, 17 T cell receptor beta chains from the same sample are listed, as sequenced in a study of T cells after yellow fever vaccination. TCRdb reprocessed the 5' RACE reads via MiXCR and lists one record per CDR3 protein. The table lists a few hundred thousand distinct CDR3 sequences, 3.5% to 4.5% of them singletons. The source material was PBMCs, sampled 15 days after the yellow fever booster vaccination. The receptors come from a man in his late teens or twenties who received the YFV17D yellow fever vaccine.

This clonotype was seen more than once but under ten times. The rearrangement links TRBV11-3 to TRBJ2-4, with a weak D call TRBD1 (7 bases). CDR1 is SGHNT and CDR2 is YENEEA in the germline V gene. V shed 5 bases and J shed 2 bases, with 13 bases lying between them. The CDR3 consists of 15 residues. For the CDR3, the DNA is TGTGCCAGCAGCCCCGCAGGGGGGCCCAAAAACATTCAGTACTTC. Translation: CASSPAGGPKNIQYF.

Ten or more counts support this clonotype. The chain carries TRBV6-2 or TRBV6-3 and TRBJ2-7, with a tentative D call TRBD1 (6 bases). V was trimmed by 2 bases and J by 4 bases, leaving 15 bases between them. CDR1 and CDR2 (germline): MNHEY, SVGEGT. This CDR3 has 15 amino acids. The CDR3 bases are TGTGCCAGCAGTTACGCCGCGGCAGGGGCTTACGAGCAGTACGTC. Translated: CASSYAAAGAYEQYV.

This clonotype has ten or more counts. This chain links TRBV20-1 with TRBJ2-4, with D perhaps TRBD1 or TRBD2 (7 bases each). The CDR3 is made up of 17 amino acids. From germline, CDR1 is DFQATT and CDR2 SNEGSKA (reference sequence). The V and J ends lost 6 bases and 3 bases respectively, with 24 bases between them. CDR3 sequence (DNA): TGCAGTGCCAGGGGGTGGGAGGGGGCTAGTGGCAAAAACATTCAGTACTTC. It yields the protein CSARGWEGASGKNIQYF.

This clonotype was observed at least ten times. This chain connects TRBV5-5 to TRBJ1-1, with D possibly being TRBD1 (6 bases). This CDR3 region has 13 residues. Germline V gene lookup returns CDR1 SGHKS and CDR2 YYEKEE (reference sequence). V was trimmed by 3 bases and J by 5 bases, leaving 11 bases between them. The CDR3 here is CASSWTVGTEAFF. The CDR3 DNA is TGTGCCAGCAGCTGGACAGTTGGGACTGAAGCTTTCTTT. The full variable domain, its missing parts supplied by reference TRBV5-5 and TRBJ1-1, is DAGVTQSPTHLIKTRGQQVTLRCSPISGHKSVSWYQQVLGQGPQFIFQYYEKEERGRGNFPDRFSARQFPNYSSELNVNALLLGDSALYLCASSWTVGTEAFFGQGTRLTVV.

The chain couples TRBV12-3 or TRBV12-4 to TRBJ2-1, with D uncertain. Between the trimmed V and J ends, which lost 6 bases and 10 bases, there was a span of 10 bases. The CDR3 covers 11 residues. The CDR3 nucleotides read TGTGCCAGCAGGGCCAGCGTGGAGCAGTTCTTC. The encoded protein is CASRASVEQFF.

The chain employs TRBV6-2 or TRBV6-3 and TRBJ1-5; D is uncertain. The CDR3 spans 14 residues. V was clipped by 8 bases and J by 2 bases, with 13 bases between them. The germline gives CDR1 MNHEY, CDR2 SVGEGT. In DNA, the CDR3 is TGTGCCAGCTCCTCCATTTTTGGCAATCAGCCCCAGCATTTT. Translated, it gives CASSSIFGNQPQHF.

This clonotype appeared a few times. The rearrangement uses TRBV10-3 and TRBJ2-5; the match to TRBD1 covers 8 bases. The germline V gene has CDR1 ENHRY and CDR2 SYGVKD. With V trimmed by 4 bases and J by 5 bases, 6 bases remained unmatched. The length of the CDR3 is 14 residues. The CDR3 region is CAISARQGMETQYF. In DNA, the CDR3 is TGTGCCATCAGTGCAAGACAGGGGATGGAGACCCAGTACTTC.

The chain links TRBV20-1 to TRBJ2-1, with a weak D call TRBD2 (7 bases). The length of the CDR3 is 13 residues. Between the trimmed V and J ends, which lost 7 bases and 8 bases, there was a span of 18 bases. CDR1 DFQATT and CDR2 SNEGSKA come from the germline V gene (reference sequence). The chain's CDR3 is CSVRWGGRDEQFF. CDR3 bases: TGCAGTGTACGTTGGGGGGGCCGGGATGAGCAGTTCTTC.

This clonotype was detected ten times or more. The rearrangement joins TRBV20-1 to TRBJ2-1; 10 bases map to TRBD2. Germline values: CDR1 DFQATT, CDR2 SNEGSKA (reference sequence). The CDR3 spans 15 residues. Trimming removed 2 bases from V and 8 bases from J; junction bases left unmatched: 9. The CDR3 loop is CSARSPAGGIYEQFF. CDR3 in DNA: TGCAGTGCTAGATCCCCAGCGGGGGGGATCTATGAGCAGTTCTTC.

The sample holds a few counts of this clonotype. The rearrangement joins TRBV4-2 to TRBJ1-1; 9 bases match TRBD1. Germline CDR1 and CDR2: LGHNA and YNFKEQ. The CDR3 runs to 16 residues. The V and J ends lost 3 bases and 3 bases, in that order; junction bases with no gene match: 8. In DNA, the CDR3 is TGTGCCAGCAGCCAGGGCGGACAGGGGAGCGACACTGAAGCTTTCTTT. Translation gives CASSQGGQGSDTEAFF.

This clonotype came up many times. The chain is built from TRBV20-1 and TRBJ2-3; D is unclear. Between the trimmed V and J ends, which lost 3 bases and 1 base, there was a span of 11 bases. The germline gives CDR1 DFQATT, CDR2 SNEGSKA (reference sequence). This CDR3 region has 14 residues. CDR3 in DNA: TGCAGTGCTAGGAATATACGGGGCACAGATACGCAGTATTTT. Protein: CSARNIRGTDTQYF.

This clonotype was picked up many times. V and J are TRBV6-2 or TRBV6-3 and TRBJ2-7, with 7 bases that match TRBD2. This CDR3 comprises 16 residues. Germline V gene lookup returns CDR1 MNHEY and CDR2 SVGEGT. V lost 2 bases to trimming and J lost 0 bases; unmatched junction nucleotides: 7. Here the CDR3 reads CASSYGRDSYSYEQYV. Written as DNA, the CDR3 is TGTGCCAGCAGTTACGGGAGGGACTCCTACTCCTACGAGCAGTACGTC.

This clonotype was picked up a small number of times. This rearrangement joins TRBV20-1 to TRBJ1-6; TRBD1 might be the D (6 bases). V was clipped by 6 bases and J by 6 bases, with 15 bases between them. Germline loops: CDR1 DFQATT, CDR2 SNEGSKA (reference sequence). CDR3 length equals 14 residues. The CDR3 DNA sequence: TGCAGTGCGTATAGACAGGTTCCTAATTCACCCCTCCACTTT. This encodes CSAYRQVPNSPLHF.

This clonotype occurred many times. This chain links TRBV19 with TRBJ2-2; D perhaps matches TRBD1 (5 bases). The CDR3 is 14 amino acids. Germline values: CDR1 LNHDA, CDR2 SQIVND (reference sequence). V was trimmed by 3 bases and J by 2 bases, leaving 7 bases between them. The CDR3 DNA reads TGTGCCAGTAGTATCCAGGGAAACACCGGGGAGCTGTTTTTT. Translation: CASSIQGNTGELFF.

Many counts were recorded for this clonotype. The chain carries TRBV7-6 and TRBJ2-3; TRBD2 matches at 10 bases. Trimming took 5 bases from V and 3 from J; bases not matched to a gene: 11. This CDR3 is 17 amino acids long. Germline V gene data show CDR1 as SGHVS and CDR2 as FNYEAQ. CDR3 nucleotides: TGTGCCAGCAGCCTCGAGGGGTCAGCGGGGGGGACAGATACGCAGTATTTT. Amino acids: CASSLEGSAGGTDTQYF.

In DNA form, the CDR3 reads TGCGCCAGCAGCCATAACGGGGGGCCGGCCGGGGAGCTGTTTTTT. As protein: CASSHNGGPAGELFF. V gene TRBV4-1 combines with J gene TRBJ2-2; a possible D gene is TRBD2 (7 bases). The germline gives CDR1 MGHRA, CDR2 YSYEKL. This CDR3 contains 15 residues. V lost 3 bases to trimming and J lost 6 bases, with 14 bases between them.

The V gene is TRBV6-1, the J gene TRBJ2-1, with D hard to call. Trimming took off 6 bases at V and 4 bases at J, with 16 bases between the two ends. This CDR3 spans 15 amino acids. CDR1 and CDR2 from the germline V gene are MNHNS and SASEGT. The CDR3 sequence: CASRPGHWMYNEQFF. The CDR3 nucleotides read TGTGCCAGCAGACCCGGCCACTGGATGTACAATGAGCAGTTCTTC.